Below, one TCR beta chain is given with its context. The antigen remains unidentified. This specimen comes from a study of glioma-infiltrating T cells. Study-level findings and limits: Only very few CDR3 sequences appeared in both tissue and blood. Above-expected tissue-blood divergence occurred in all gliomas, most in low-grade ones.

The iRepertoire nested amplicon-rescue multiplex PCR amplified TCR alpha and beta CDR3s from RNA. One-step reverse transcription and amplification started from about 100-400 ng of tissue mRNA or PBMC total RNA. TCRdb reprocessed the multiplex PCR reads via MiXCR and lists one record per CDR3 protein. This table holds about 140,000 distinct CDR3 sequences, more than 35% found once. The ends were cut back, 7 bases at V and 2 bases at J, with 12 bases in the middle. CDR1 MNHEY and CDR2 SVGEGT come from the germline V gene. CDR3 length: 14 residues. The genes are TRBV6-2 or TRBV6-3 and TRBJ1-5; D gene ambiguous. This TCR derives from a human donor with low-grade glioma or glioblastoma, undergoing nonglioma brain surgery, or in good health (not recorded which). The source material was glioma tissue, nonneoplastic brain tissue, or PBMCs (not recorded which). CDR3 sequence (DNA): TGTGCCAGCACCGACCCAGGCGGCAATCAGCCCCAGCATTTT. As protein: CASTDPGGNQPQHF.